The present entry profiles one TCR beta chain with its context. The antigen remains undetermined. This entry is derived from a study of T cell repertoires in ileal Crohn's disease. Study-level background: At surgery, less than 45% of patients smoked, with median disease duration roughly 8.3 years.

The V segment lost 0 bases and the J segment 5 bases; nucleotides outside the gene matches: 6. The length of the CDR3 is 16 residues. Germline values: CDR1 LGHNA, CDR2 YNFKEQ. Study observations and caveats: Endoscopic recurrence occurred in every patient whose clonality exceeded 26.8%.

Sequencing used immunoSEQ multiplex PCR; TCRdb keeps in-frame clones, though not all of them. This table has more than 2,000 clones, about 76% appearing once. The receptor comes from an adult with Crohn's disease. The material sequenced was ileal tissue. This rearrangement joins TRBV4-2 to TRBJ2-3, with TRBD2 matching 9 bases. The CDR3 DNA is TGTGCCAGCAGCCAAGACAGGGCGGGAGGGGGAGATACGCAGTATTTT. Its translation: CASSQDRAGGGDTQYF.